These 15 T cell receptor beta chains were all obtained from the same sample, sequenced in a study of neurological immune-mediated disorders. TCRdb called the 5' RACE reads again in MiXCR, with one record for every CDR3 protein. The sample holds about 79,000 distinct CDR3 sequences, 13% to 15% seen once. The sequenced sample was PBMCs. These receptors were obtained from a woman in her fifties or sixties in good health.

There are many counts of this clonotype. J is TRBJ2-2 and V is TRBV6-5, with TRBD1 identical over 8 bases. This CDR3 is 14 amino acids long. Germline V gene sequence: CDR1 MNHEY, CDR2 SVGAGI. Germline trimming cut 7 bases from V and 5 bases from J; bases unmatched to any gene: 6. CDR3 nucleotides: TGTGCCAGCACCATGGACAGGGTAACCGGGGAGCTGTTTTTT. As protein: CASTMDRVTGELFF.

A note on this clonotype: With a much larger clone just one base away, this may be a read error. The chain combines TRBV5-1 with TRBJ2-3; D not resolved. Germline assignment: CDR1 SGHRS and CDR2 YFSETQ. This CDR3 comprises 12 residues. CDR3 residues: CASSRETDKQYF. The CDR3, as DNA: TGCGCCAGCAGCAGGGAAACAGATAAGCAGTATTTT.

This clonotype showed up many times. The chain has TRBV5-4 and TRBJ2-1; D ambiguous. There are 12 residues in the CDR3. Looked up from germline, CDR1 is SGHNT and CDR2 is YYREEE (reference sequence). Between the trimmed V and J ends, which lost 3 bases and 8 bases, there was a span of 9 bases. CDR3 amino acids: CASSSLSDEQFF. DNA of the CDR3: TGTGCCAGCAGCTCTTTATCTGATGAGCAGTTCTTC.

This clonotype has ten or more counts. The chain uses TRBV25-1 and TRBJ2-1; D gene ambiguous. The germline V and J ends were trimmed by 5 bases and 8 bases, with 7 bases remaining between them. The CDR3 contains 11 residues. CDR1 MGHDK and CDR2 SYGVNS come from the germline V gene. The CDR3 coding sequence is TGTGCCAGCAGTCACCTTTATGAGCAGTTCTTC. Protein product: CASSHLYEQFF.

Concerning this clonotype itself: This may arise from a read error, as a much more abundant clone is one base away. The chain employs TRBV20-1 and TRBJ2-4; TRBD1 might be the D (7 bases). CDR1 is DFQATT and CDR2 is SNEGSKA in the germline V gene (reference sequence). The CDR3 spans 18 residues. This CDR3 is CSAEATGRLYLAKDIQYF. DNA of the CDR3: TGCAGTGCCGAGGCGACAGGGAGGCTTTACCTAGCCAAAGACATTCAGTACTTC.

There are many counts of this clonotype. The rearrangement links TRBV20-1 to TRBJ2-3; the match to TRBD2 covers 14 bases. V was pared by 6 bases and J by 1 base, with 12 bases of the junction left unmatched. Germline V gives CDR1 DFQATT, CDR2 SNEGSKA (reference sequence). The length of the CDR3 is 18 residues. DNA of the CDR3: TGCAGTGCCATGACTAGCGGGAGGGCCGGGGGGGGCACAGATACGCAGTATTTT. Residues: CSAMTSGRAGGGTDTQYF.

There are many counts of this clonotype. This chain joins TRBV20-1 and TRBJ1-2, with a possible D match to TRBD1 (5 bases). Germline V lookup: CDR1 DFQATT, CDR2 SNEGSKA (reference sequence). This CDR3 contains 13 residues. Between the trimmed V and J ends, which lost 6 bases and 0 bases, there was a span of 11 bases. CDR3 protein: CSATDSSNYGYTF. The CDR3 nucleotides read TGCAGTGCAACCGACAGCTCTAACTATGGCTACACCTTC.

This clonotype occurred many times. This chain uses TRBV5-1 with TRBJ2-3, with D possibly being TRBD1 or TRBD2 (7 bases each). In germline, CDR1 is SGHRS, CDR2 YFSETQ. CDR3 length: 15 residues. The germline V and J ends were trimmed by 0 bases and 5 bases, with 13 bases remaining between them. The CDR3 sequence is CASSLADREGDTQYF. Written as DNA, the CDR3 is TGCGCCAGCAGCTTGGCCGACAGGGAGGGAGATACGCAGTATTTT.

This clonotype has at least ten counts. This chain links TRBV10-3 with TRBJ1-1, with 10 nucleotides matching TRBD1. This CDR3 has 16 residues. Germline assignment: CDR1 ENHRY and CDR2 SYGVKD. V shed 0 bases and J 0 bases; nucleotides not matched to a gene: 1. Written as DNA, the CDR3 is TGTGCCATCAGTGAGTCGGGACAGGGGATGAACACTGAAGCTTTCTTT. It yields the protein CAISESGQGMNTEAFF.

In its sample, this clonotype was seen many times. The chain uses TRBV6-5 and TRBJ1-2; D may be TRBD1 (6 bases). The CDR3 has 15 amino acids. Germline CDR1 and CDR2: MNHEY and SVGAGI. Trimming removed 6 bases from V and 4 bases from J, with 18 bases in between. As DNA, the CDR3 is TGTGCCAGCAGCGGACAGCCGAGACCCATCTATGGCTACACCTTC. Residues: CASSGQPRPIYGYTF.

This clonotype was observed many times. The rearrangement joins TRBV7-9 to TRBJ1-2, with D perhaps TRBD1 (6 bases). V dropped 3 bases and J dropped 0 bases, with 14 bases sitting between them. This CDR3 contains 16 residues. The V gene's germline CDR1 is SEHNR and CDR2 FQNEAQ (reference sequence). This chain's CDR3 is CASSFMGAETNYGYTF. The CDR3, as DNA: TGTGCCAGCAGCTTTATGGGGGCGGAGACTAACTATGGCTACACCTTC.

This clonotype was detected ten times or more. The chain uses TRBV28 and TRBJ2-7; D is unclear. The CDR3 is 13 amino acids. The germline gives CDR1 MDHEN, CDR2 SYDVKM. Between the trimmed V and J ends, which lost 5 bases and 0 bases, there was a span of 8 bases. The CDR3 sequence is CASSLSSSYEQYF. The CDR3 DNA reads TGTGCCAGCAGTCTATCTAGCTCCTACGAGCAGTACTTC.

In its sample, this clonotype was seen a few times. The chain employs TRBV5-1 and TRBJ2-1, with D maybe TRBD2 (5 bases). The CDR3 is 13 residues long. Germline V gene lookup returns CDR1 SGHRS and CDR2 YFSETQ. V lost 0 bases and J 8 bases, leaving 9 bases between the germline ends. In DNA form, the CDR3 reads TGCGCCAGCAGCTTGGAGGAGGACTATGAGCAGTTCTTC. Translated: CASSLEEDYEQFF.

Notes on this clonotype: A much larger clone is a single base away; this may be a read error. The CDR3 DNA reads TGCAGTACCGATGGGGGGAATAATGGCTACACCTTC. It specifies CSTDGGNNGYTF. This sequence joins TRBV20-1 and TRBJ1-2; D might be TRBD1 (5 bases). The CDR3 loop spans 12 amino acids. Germline lookup yields CDR1 DFQATT and CDR2 SNEGSKA (reference sequence). V lost 8 bases to trimming and J lost 6 bases, with 16 bases between them.

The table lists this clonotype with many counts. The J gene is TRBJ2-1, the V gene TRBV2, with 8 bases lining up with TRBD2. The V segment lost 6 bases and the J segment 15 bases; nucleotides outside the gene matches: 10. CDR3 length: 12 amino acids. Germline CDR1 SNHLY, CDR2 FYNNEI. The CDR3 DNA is TGTGCCAGCAGCCAAACGGCGGGGGGACTGTTCTTC. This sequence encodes CASSQTAGGLFF.